This passage covers 13 T cell receptor beta chains from one sample sequenced in a study of cytomegalovirus exposure and HLA in healthy donors (dated by TCRdb to 2017 to 2019). The protocol used for the library was the immunoSEQ multiplex PCR assay. A mixture of 60 forward primers for TCR Vbeta segments and 13 reverse primers for TCR Jbeta segments was used in the multiplex PCR. In its TCRdb copy, this immuneACCESS table keeps in-frame sequences only and misses some clones. Where compared with another copy, unresolved V genes explain less than half of these, and the others have no known cause. Present in this sample are fewer than 70,000 clones, roughly 68% of which were seen just once. Roughly 10% of the sample lies in the top ten. The sample was PBMCs. The source is a woman aged 55 to 70 in good health and CMV-seropositive.

This chain uses TRBV2 with TRBJ1-1; maybe TRBD1 (5 bases). The CDR3 is made up of 14 amino acids. The ends were cut back, 5 bases at V and 11 bases at J, with 21 bases in the middle. The germline gives CDR1 SNHLY, CDR2 FYNNEI. The DNA for the CDR3 is TGTGCCAGCAGTCCTATCATCGGGGGGAAGGGGGCTTTCTTT. This codes for CASSPIIGGKGAFF.

This clone was found many times. A far larger clone is only one base removed, so a read error is likely. The chain carries TRBV5-6 and TRBJ2-1; TRBD1 agrees at 9 bases. The length of the CDR3 is 15 residues. Germline V gene sequence: CDR1 SGHDT, CDR2 YYEEEE. The CDR3 region is CSSSFGDRAYNEQFF. CDR3 bases: TGTTCCAGCAGCTTCGGGGACAGGGCCTACAATGAGCAGTTCTTC.

This clone was detected only a few times. The CDR3 here is CASCGQYNSPLHF. The CDR3 nucleotides are TGTGCCAGCTGCGGACAATATAATTCACCCCTCCACTTT. The chain links TRBV2 to TRBJ1-6; possibly TRBD1 for D (5 bases). In germline, CDR1 is SNHLY, CDR2 FYNNEI. The CDR3 is 13 amino acids. V gave up 8 bases and J gave up 4 bases, with 9 bases separating them.

The V and J genes are TRBV7-3 and TRBJ1-1, with D tentatively TRBD1 (5 bases). The CDR3 is made up of 14 amino acids. Trimming cost V 5 bases and J 1 base, with 11 bases left between them. From germline, CDR1 is SGHTA and CDR2 FQGTGA. The DNA of the CDR3 is TGTGCCAGCAGCCCAGACAGTGCGAACACTGAAGCTTTCTTT. Protein product: CASSPDSANTEAFF.

This clone was found a few times. In nucleotides, the CDR3 is TGTGCCATCAGTGACAGGGGGGATGGCTACACCTTC. It specifies CAISDRGDGYTF. The chain combines TRBV10-3 with TRBJ1-2; 7 bases are a match to TRBD1. The CDR3 covers 12 residues. V trimming: 3 bases; J trimming: 6 bases; junction bases outside the gene matches: 1. In germline, CDR1 is ENHRY, CDR2 SYGVKD.

Turning to this clone: Lacking the conserved final phenylalanine or tryptophan, this CDR3 likely reflects a read error. The chain joins TRBV5-1 to TRBJ1-1, with D possibly being TRBD1 (5 bases). The V gene lost 4 bases and the J gene lost 1 base, with 20 bases spanning the gap. The CDR3 contains 17 residues. Looked up from germline, CDR1 is SGHRS and CDR2 is YFSETQ. The CDR3 is CASSLLRNRLWNTEAFV. CDR3 bases: TGCGCCAGCAGCCTACTGCGTAACAGGCTCTGGAACACTGAAGCTTTCGTT.

The J gene is TRBJ2-1, the V gene TRBV10-2, with TRBD1 matching 9 bases. J lost 7 bases, V lost 0 bases, and 1 base had no gene match. Per the germline V gene, CDR1 is WSHSY and CDR2 is SAAADI. This CDR3 comprises 14 residues. CDR3 protein: CASSESGTGNEQFF. For the CDR3, the DNA is TGCGCCAGCAGTGAGTCTGGGACAGGGAATGAGCAGTTCTTC.

This sequence joins TRBV28 and TRBJ1-5; D not resolved. Trimming removed 6 bases at V and 6 bases at J, with 6 bases between. Germline V gives CDR1 MDHEN, CDR2 SYDVKM. The CDR3 is 11 amino acids. The CDR3 nucleotides are TGTGCCAGCAGGGGCTCTCAGCCCCAGCATTTT. Its protein product is CASRGSQPQHF.

The V call is TRBV5-6, the J call TRBJ1-2; TRBD1 matches at 11 bases. The V segment lost 4 bases and the J segment 4 bases; nucleotides outside the gene matches: 6. This CDR3 contains 15 residues. Germline V CDR1 and CDR2: SGHDT, YYEEEE. The CDR3 loop reads CASSARDRGFYGYTF. In DNA form, the CDR3 reads TGTGCCAGCAGCGCCCGGGACAGGGGGTTCTATGGCTACACCTTC.

In this sample, this clone turned up a few times. The V and J genes are TRBV30 and TRBJ1-6; D possibly corresponds to TRBD1 (5 bases). Germline CDR1 is GTSNPN and CDR2 is SVGIG (reference sequence). The CDR3 covers 14 residues. V lost 2 bases to trimming and J lost 9 bases, with 14 bases between them. The CDR3 loop reads CAWSFRVASSPLHF. DNA of the CDR3: TGTGCCTGGAGTTTCAGGGTCGCTTCTTCACCCCTCCACTTT. The variable domain in full, completed from reference TRBV30 and TRBJ1-6, reads SQTIHQWPATLVQPVGSPLSLECTVEGTSNPNLYWYRQAAGRGLQLLFYSVGIGQISSEVPQNLSASRPQDRQFILSSKKLLLSDSGFYLCAWSFRVASSPLHFGNGTRLTVT.

This clone has a single count. This chain joins TRBV5-4 and TRBJ2-3; 12 nucleotides line up with TRBD2. Germline CDR1 and CDR2: SGHNT and YYREEE (reference sequence). V shed 4 bases and J 1 base; nucleotides not matched to a gene: 4. The CDR3 has 16 amino acids. CDR3 residues: CASSNRLAGGTDTQYF. The CDR3 nucleotides read TGTGCCAGCAGCAACCGACTAGCGGGGGGCACAGATACGCAGTATTTT.

This clone turned up a few times. This rearrangement joins TRBV6-1 to TRBJ1-5, with D tentatively TRBD1 (5 bases). The ends were cut back, 4 bases at V and 0 bases at J, with 10 bases in the middle. Germline V CDR1 and CDR2: MNHNS, SASEGT. The CDR3 is made up of 15 amino acids. The chain's CDR3 is CASSVQDLSNQPQHF. The CDR3 DNA sequence: TGTGCCAGCAGTGTACAGGACCTTAGCAATCAGCCCCAGCATTTT.

V is TRBV5-1 and J is TRBJ2-2, with a tentative D call TRBD2 (7 bases). This CDR3 has 15 residues. Trimming stripped 4 bases from V and 0 bases from J, with 10 bases between. Germline V gene sequence: CDR1 SGHRS, CDR2 YFSETQ. CDR3 sequence reads: CASSPGGPNTGELFF. The DNA of the CDR3 is TGCGCCAGCAGCCCGGGGGGCCCGAACACCGGGGAGCTGTTTTTT.